The rows below give T cell receptor beta chains drawn from one sample of a study of cytomegalovirus exposure and HLA in healthy donors. Libraries were prepared by immunoSEQ multiplex PCR; TCRdb keeps only in-frame clonotypes and omits some of them. This sample has roughly 140,000 clones, with 82% found just once. Sequencing used PBMCs. The receptors were sampled from a woman aged 55-69 years in good health and CMV-seropositive. Each CDR3 is given with its conserved first and last residue. The D gene is left open where the match is weak. Size is stated for part of the rows, as once, few or many counts, or as a class when the clone is expanded.

clone_size,j_call,d_call,v_call,cdr3_nt,cdr3_aa
.,TRBJ1-1,.,TRBV27,TGTGCCAGCAAAGGCCCCCAGGGAGGCGAAGCTTTCTTT,CASKGPQGGEAFF
.,TRBJ2-1,TRBD2,TRBV28,TGTGCCAGCAGAATAGCGGGAGGGCTTGCGGATGAGCAGTTCTTC,CASRIAGGLADEQFF
.,TRBJ1-2,TRBD1,TRBV27,TGTGCCAGCAGTTCAAAGGACAGGGGTGACGGCTACACCTTC,CASSSKDRGDGYTF
few,TRBJ2-5,.,TRBV18,TGTGCCAGCTCATCCCGACTAAGTCAAGAGACCCAGTACTTC,CASSSRLSQETQYF
.,TRBJ2-2,.,TRBV5-1,TGCGCCAGCAGCACCATAGCGGTAGACACCGGGGAGCTGTTTTTT,CASSTIAVDTGELFF
once,TRBJ1-4,TRBD1,TRBV2,TGTGCCAGCAGCTCCGACAGGGCAACTAATGAAAAACTGTTTTTT,CASSSDRATNEKLFF
.,TRBJ2-5,TRBD2,TRBV19,TGTGCCAGTATTCCTCTCGACGGGAGGCCGCCCCAAGAGACCCAGTACTTC,CASIPLDGRPPQETQYF
.,TRBJ2-7,.,TRBV28,TGTGCCAGCAGTCCCCCTCTGCGGGAGCAGTACTTC,CASSPPLREQYF
.,TRBJ2-7,TRBD1,TRBV27,TGTGCCAGCAGTCCCCAGCCGGGACAGAGGTACGAGCAGTACTTC,CASSPQPGQRYEQYF
.,TRBJ2-7,TRBD2,TRBV29-1,TGCAGCGCTACGGGCGGGACAGCGGGAGGCGAGCAGTACTTC,CSATGGTAGGEQYF
once,TRBJ2-1,.,TRBV7-8,TGTGCCAGCAGCTTTGGGACTTCATACAATGAGCAGTTCTTC,CASSFGTSYNEQFF
.,TRBJ1-2,.,TRBV7-9,TGTGCCAGCAGCTTAGTCCTTTTCGGCTACACCTTC,CASSLVLFGYTF
.,TRBJ2-5,.,TRBV4-3,TGCGCCAGCAGCCCAGGGGCCCTAAGGGAGACCCAGTACTTC,CASSPGALRETQYF
.,TRBJ1-5,TRBD1,TRBV11-2,TGTGCCAGCAGCTTTCCCGGGACAGGGGGCGATTATAGCAATCAGCCCCAGCATTTT,CASSFPGTGGDYSNQPQHF
.,TRBJ2-1,TRBD2,TRBV27,TGTGCCAGCAGTCCCCCGGGACTAGCGGGAGGTTTCAATGAGCAGTTCTTC,CASSPPGLAGGFNEQFF
.,TRBJ2-5,TRBD2,TRBV15,TGTGCCACCAGCAGAGGGCTAGCGGGGACCCAAGAGACCCAGTACTTC,CATSRGLAGTQETQYF
.,TRBJ2-6,.,TRBV7-9,TGTGCCAGCAGTTTAGTGGGGGCGCAAGGGGCCAACGTCCTGACTTTC,CASSLVGAQGANVLTF
.,TRBJ1-5,.,TRBV19,TGTGCCAGTAGTAAATGGGAGGATGAGGGCAATCAGCCCCAGCATTTT,CASSKWEDEGNQPQHF
many,TRBJ1-3,.,TRBV2,TGTGCCAGCAACGAAAGGACAGTGACAGACACCATATATTTT,CASNERTVTDTIYF
.,TRBJ2-3,TRBD2,TRBV28,TGTGCCAGCAGTTCATCCTTTAGCGGGGGAGCTCGGGATACGCAGTATTTT,CASSSSFSGGARDTQYF
.,TRBJ2-5,.,TRBV28,TGTGCCAGCTCGGTGGAGGCACAAGAGACCCAGTACTTC,CASSVEAQETQYF
.,TRBJ2-5,TRBD1,TRBV28,TGTGCCAGCCTAAGGCCAGGGGGCGCATGGGAGACCCAGTACTTC,CASLRPGGAWETQYF
once,TRBJ1-2,.,TRBV5-1,TGCGCCAGCAGCTTAAGTATGCAGGGTGGCTATGGCTACACCTTC,CASSLSMQGGYGYTF
.,TRBJ2-7,.,TRBV10-3,TGTGCCATCTCCTCCTACGTGCTGGGGACATCTGGGGGCGCGAGCTCCTACGAGCAGTACTTC,CAISSYVLGTSGGASSYEQYF
.,TRBJ2-5,TRBD1,TRBV19,TGTGCCAGTAGTAGTCGACAGGGGGCGACTTTTGAGACCCAGTACTTC,CASSSRQGATFETQYF
.,TRBJ1-2,TRBD1,TRBV14,TGTGCCAGCAGCCAGAGGGGGCACTATGGCTACACCTTC,CASSQRGHYGYTF
.,TRBJ2-2,TRBD1,TRBV6-1,TGTGCCAGCAGTACAGGGGTCCCCGGGGAGCTGTTTTTT,CASSTGVPGELFF
.,TRBJ1-2,TRBD1,TRBV6-5,TGTGCCACCCTACGGACAGGCCCGGGGGGCTACACCTTC,CATLRTGPGGYTF
few,TRBJ2-3,TRBD2,TRBV7-3,TGTGCCAGCAGCCGGACTAGCGGTTACACAGATACGCAGTATTTT,CASSRTSGYTDTQYF
.,TRBJ2-1,TRBD1,TRBV29-1,TGCAGCGTTGAAGAGAACATCGGGCAGGGGGCCTACAATGAGCAGTTCTTC,CSVEENIGQGAYNEQFF
.,TRBJ2-2,.,TRBV10-2,TGCGCCAGCAGTGAGCCGGGGGACTTGGGGGAGCTGTTTTTT,CASSEPGDLGELFF
.,TRBJ2-3,.,TRBV9,TGTGCCAGCAGCGTGCGTCCGAGCACAGATACGCAGTATTTT,CASSVRPSTDTQYF
.,TRBJ2-7,TRBD1,TRBV28,TGTGCCAGCAGTGCAGGGGGAATCTACGAGCAGTACTTC,CASSAGGIYEQYF
.,TRBJ2-7,.,TRBV5-4,TGTGCCAGCAGCTTGGACGCAGCGTCCCACGAGCAGTACTTC,CASSLDAASHEQYF
.,TRBJ2-7,TRBD2,TRBV28,TGTGCCAGCACCACAGCGGGGCTCGAGCAGTACTTC,CASTTAGLEQYF
few,TRBJ2-1,TRBD2,TRBV12-5,TGTGCTAGTGGCCCGGGACTAGTAGCGGTCAATGAGCAGTTCTTC,CASGPGLVAVNEQFF
.,TRBJ2-1,TRBD2,TRBV4-3,TGCGCCAGCAGCCAAGATAGGAGGAGCGGGAGGATGGATGAGCAGTTCTTC,CASSQDRRSGRMDEQFF
.,TRBJ1-2,.,TRBV7-3,TGTGCCAGCAGCTTGGGCAGGGGCAATGGTGGCTACACCTTC,CASSLGRGNGGYTF
.,TRBJ2-1,TRBD2,TRBV14,TGTGCCAGCAGCTCCCGGGCTAGCGGGAGGGCTAATGAGCAGTTCTTC,CASSSRASGRANEQFF
.,TRBJ2-5,.,TRBV4-2,TGTGCCAGCAGCCAAGATTCAGGCAGCCAAGAGACCCAGTACTTC,CASSQDSGSQETQYF
.,TRBJ2-5,TRBD2,TRBV7-9,TGTGCCAGCAGCCCCGGCGGGAGGTCGAGGGAGACCCAGTACTTC,CASSPGGRSRETQYF
.,TRBJ1-4,.,TRBV27,TGTGCCAGCAGTTTATCCGGGGTGGAAGAAAAACTGTTTTTT,CASSLSGVEEKLFF
.,TRBJ2-1,TRBD1,TRBV18,TGTGCCAGCTCATGGGACAGCTCCTACAATGAGCAGTTCTTC,CASSWDSSYNEQFF
once,TRBJ2-7,TRBD2,TRBV19,TGTGCCAGTAGTATAGGTAGCGGGACCTCCTACGAGCAGTACTTC,CASSIGSGTSYEQYF
.,TRBJ2-7,TRBD1,TRBV28,TGCGGATCCGGGACAGGACGGGTCGAGCAGTACTTC,CGSGTGRVEQYF
.,TRBJ2-1,TRBD1,TRBV19,TGTGCCAGTAGTATCCCGGGACAGGGCTACAATGAGCAGTTCTTC,CASSIPGQGYNEQFF
.,TRBJ2-7,.,TRBV1,TGCACCAGCAGCGAATTAGCGGGATCTTCGCACGAGCAGTACTTC,CTSSELAGSSHEQYF
.,TRBJ2-1,TRBD1,TRBV18,TGTGCCAGCTCACCCGGGACAGGGGTCTACAATGAGCAGTTCTTC,CASSPGTGVYNEQFF
.,TRBJ2-7,.,TRBV2,TGTGCCAGCAGTGTCTATTCGGGGAACCTCGAGCAGTACTTC,CASSVYSGNLEQYF
.,TRBJ2-1,.,TRBV10-3,TGTGCCATCAGGACAGCCACTGACAATGAGCAGTTCTTC,CAIRTATDNEQFF
.,TRBJ1-1,.,TRBV21-1,TGTGCCAGCAGCAAAGCGCGGGACAGGGGGTTGTTGTGCGCTGAAGCTTTCTTT,CASSKARDRGLLCAEAFF
.,TRBJ2-7,TRBD2,TRBV4-3,TGCGCCAGCAGCCTGATCGCGGGAGGGCCGGGGTCGGCAGTGTCCTACGAGCAGTACTTC,CASSLIAGGPGSAVSYEQYF
.,TRBJ1-2,.,TRBV6-5,TGTGCCAGCAGTTACTCGTCAGGGAGGGGCTATGGCTACACCTTC,CASSYSSGRGYGYTF
.,TRBJ2-5,.,TRBV11-1,TGTGCCAGCAGCCCACTAGACACGGAGACCCAGTACTTC,CASSPLDTETQYF
.,TRBJ1-5,.,TRBV7-2,TGTGCCAGCAGCCCAGCGGGGTATCAGCCCCAGCATTTT,CASSPAGYQPQHF
.,TRBJ2-7,TRBD2,TRBV28,TGTGCCAGCAGAGGGGGGACTAGCGGGAACGAGCAGTACTTC,CASRGGTSGNEQYF